This TCR beta chain was recorded in a study of neoadjuvant nivolumab and ipilimumab in lung cancer. Points from the study as a whole: Only two of four nivolumab-treated tumors gained richness and clonality by surgery. Resected tumors had greater TCR richness and clonality than uninvolved lung.

For this clone: Its antigen remains unidentified.

Germline values: CDR1 SNHLY, CDR2 FYNNEI. The CDR3 has 13 amino acids. V was clipped by 5 bases and J by 10 bases, with 18 bases between them. TCRdb keeps only in-frame clones here, not all; method: immunoSEQ multiplex PCR. The data contain under 35,000 clones, over 75% of them seen just once; the ten biggest clones take up roughly 5%. The material was peripheral blood, obtained after neoadjuvant nivolumab, alone or with ipilimumab, at or shortly before surgery. The rearrangement joins TRBV2 to TRBJ2-7; D not resolved. This clonotype originated in an adult with non-small cell lung cancer. The CDR3 loop reads CASSQEAKLEQYF. The CDR3 DNA reads as TGTGCCAGCAGTCAAGAGGCGAAGTTGGAACAGTACTTC. Based on the CDR3 plus reference TRBV2 and TRBJ2-7, the full variable domain is EPEVTQTPSHQVTQMGQEVILRCVPISNHLYFYWYRQILGQKVEFLVSFYNNEISEKSEIFDDQFSVERPDGSNFTLKIRSTKLEDSAMYFCASSQEAKLEQYFGPGTRLTVT.